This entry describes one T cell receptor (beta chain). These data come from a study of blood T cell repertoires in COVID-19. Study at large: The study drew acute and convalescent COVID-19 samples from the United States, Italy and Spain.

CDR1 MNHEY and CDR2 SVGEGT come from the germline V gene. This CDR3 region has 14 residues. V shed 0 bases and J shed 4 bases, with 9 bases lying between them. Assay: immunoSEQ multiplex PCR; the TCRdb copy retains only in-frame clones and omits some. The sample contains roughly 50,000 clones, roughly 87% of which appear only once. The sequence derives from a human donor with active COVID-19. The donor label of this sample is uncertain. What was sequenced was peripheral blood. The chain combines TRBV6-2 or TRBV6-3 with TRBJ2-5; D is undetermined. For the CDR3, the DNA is TGTGCCAGCAGTTACTCGAGCTTTCGAGAGACCCAGTACTTC. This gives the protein CASSYSSFRETQYF.